The clone carrying this T cell receptor beta chain has only a few counts. The antigen is not known. The data originate from a study of cytomegalovirus exposure and HLA in healthy donors. General study points: The authors judged a highly shared variant cluster likely a sequencing artifact. Analyzed later, most CMV-associated TCR beta chains appeared HLA-restricted. The authors listed about 170 TCR beta chains as cytomegalovirus-associated.

The PCR contained 60 Vbeta and 13 Jbeta primers. Data came from immunoSEQ multiplex PCR; TCRdb stores just in-frame clones and leaves some out. The sample lists 58,000 or so clones; approximately 75% were seen once. The CDR3 has 16 residues. From germline, CDR1 is LNHNV and CDR2 YYDKDF (reference sequence). Trimming stripped 9 bases from V and 0 bases from J, with 18 bases between. What was sequenced was PBMCs. The TCR comes from a man aged 50 or older in good health and CMV-seropositive. The rearrangement links TRBV15 to TRBJ2-4, with D possibly being TRBD2 (5 bases). CDR3 amino acids: CATQDGENLAKNIQYF. In DNA, the CDR3 is TGTGCCACTCAAGACGGGGAGAACTTAGCCAAAAACATTCAGTACTTC.